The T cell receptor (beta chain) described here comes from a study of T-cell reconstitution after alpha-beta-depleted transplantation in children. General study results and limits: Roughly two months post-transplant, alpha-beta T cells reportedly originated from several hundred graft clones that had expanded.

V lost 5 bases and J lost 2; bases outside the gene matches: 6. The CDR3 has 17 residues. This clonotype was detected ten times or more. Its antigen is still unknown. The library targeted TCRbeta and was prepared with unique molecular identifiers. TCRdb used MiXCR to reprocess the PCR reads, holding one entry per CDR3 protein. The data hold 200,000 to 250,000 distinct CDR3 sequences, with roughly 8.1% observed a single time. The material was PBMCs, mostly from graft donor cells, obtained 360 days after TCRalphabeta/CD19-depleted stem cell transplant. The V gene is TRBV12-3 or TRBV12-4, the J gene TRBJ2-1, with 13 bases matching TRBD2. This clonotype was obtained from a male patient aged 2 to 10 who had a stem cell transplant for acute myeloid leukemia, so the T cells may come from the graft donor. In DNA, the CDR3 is TGTGCCAGCAGTACCCGACTAGCGGGAGGCACCTACAATGAGCAGTTCTTC. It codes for CASSTRLAGGTYNEQFF.